This is a list of T cell receptor beta chains from one sample in a study of OX40 agonist ivuxolimab in advanced cancers. The protocol was immunoSEQ multiplex PCR, while the TCRdb copy is restricted to in-frame clones and leaves out a portion. The top ten hold approximately 21% of the sample, which has 30,000 or so clones, roughly 89% seen once. Source: CD4+ or CD8+ T cells sorted from blood, taken in a trial of the OX40 agonist ivuxolimab. These receptors came from an adult with an advanced solid tumor such as melanoma, head and neck, liver or kidney cancer. Both conserved end residues are part of each CDR3. The order of the fields is V gene, J gene, D gene, clone size, CDR3 DNA, CDR3 protein. D genes are given only for firm matches. For some rows the clone size is stated as once, few or many, or as a class when expanded; others skip it.

V gene: TRBV7-9; J gene: TRBJ2-1; D gene: TRBD2; clone size: .; CDR3 DNA: TGTGCCAGCAGCCCCGGGACTAGCGGATGGGATGAGCAGTTCTTC; CDR3 protein: CASSPGTSGWDEQFF
V gene: TRBV15; J gene: TRBJ1-5; D gene: TRBD1; clone size: .; CDR3 DNA: TGTGCCACCAGCAGAGAGGGACAGGGGTTATTTCAGCCCCAGCATTTT; CDR3 protein: CATSREGQGLFQPQHF
V gene: TRBV7-6; J gene: TRBJ1-2; D gene: .; clone size: .; CDR3 DNA: TGTGCCAGCAGCTTATCAGGGACGGATGGCTACACCTTC; CDR3 protein: CASSLSGTDGYTF
V gene: TRBV6-5; J gene: TRBJ1-1; D gene: .; clone size: .; CDR3 DNA: TGTGCCAGCAAGCCCAAGAGGGACTTTAACACTGAAGCTTTCTTT; CDR3 protein: CASKPKRDFNTEAFF
V gene: TRBV13; J gene: TRBJ1-2; D gene: .; clone size: .; CDR3 DNA: TGTGCCAGCAGCTTAGGCCTCGGGCAGTTCAACTATGGCTACACCTTC; CDR3 protein: CASSLGLGQFNYGYTF
V gene: TRBV27; J gene: TRBJ2-7; D gene: .; clone size: once; CDR3 DNA: TGTGCCAGCATAAGGGGGGCGAGCGCCTACGAGCAGTACTTC; CDR3 protein: CASIRGASAYEQYF
V gene: TRBV2; J gene: TRBJ2-2; D gene: TRBD2; clone size: .; CDR3 DNA: TGTGCCAGCAGTGAGACGGCGGGGGGGACCGGGGAGCTGTTTTTT; CDR3 protein: CASSETAGGTGELFF
V gene: TRBV2; J gene: TRBJ2-1; D gene: .; clone size: .; CDR3 DNA: TGTGCCAGCTCCCTTTCCGGGGGAAGCTCCTACAATGAGCAGTTCTTC; CDR3 protein: CASSLSGGSSYNEQFF
V gene: TRBV5-1; J gene: TRBJ1-2; D gene: .; clone size: once; CDR3 DNA: TGCGCCAGCAGCTTGGATCCGGAACACTATGGCTACACCTTC; CDR3 protein: CASSLDPEHYGYTF
V gene: TRBV28; J gene: TRBJ2-7; D gene: TRBD2; clone size: medium-sized; CDR3 DNA: TGTGCCAGCACCTCCAAGGCTAGCGGGGTTTTAGAGCAGTACTTC; CDR3 protein: CASTSKASGVLEQYF
V gene: TRBV28; J gene: TRBJ2-2; D gene: TRBD2; clone size: .; CDR3 DNA: TGTGCCAGCACCTGGACTAGCGGGATTGACGGGGAGCTGTTTTTT; CDR3 protein: CASTWTSGIDGELFF
V gene: TRBV7-8; J gene: TRBJ1-1; D gene: .; clone size: .; CDR3 DNA: TGTGCCAGCAGCTCGCTCTACACTGAAGCTTTCTTT; CDR3 protein: CASSSLYTEAFF
V gene: TRBV9; J gene: TRBJ2-7; D gene: TRBD2; clone size: .; CDR3 DNA: TGTGCCAGCAGCGCGGGACTAACTATCGACGAGCAGTACTTC; CDR3 protein: CASSAGLTIDEQYF
V gene: TRBV6-5; J gene: TRBJ1-2; D gene: .; clone size: .; CDR3 DNA: TGTGCCAGCAGTGGACCCTATGGCTACACCTTC; CDR3 protein: CASSGPYGYTF
V gene: TRBV9; J gene: TRBJ1-5; D gene: .; clone size: .; CDR3 DNA: TGTGCCAGCAGCGCGGGACGGGACAGCAATCAGCCCCAGCATTTT; CDR3 protein: CASSAGRDSNQPQHF
V gene: TRBV5-8; J gene: TRBJ2-2; D gene: .; clone size: .; CDR3 DNA: TGTGCCAGCAGCCTCAGACAGGAGTACACCGGGGAGCTGTTTTTT; CDR3 protein: CASSLRQEYTGELFF
V gene: TRBV19; J gene: TRBJ1-5; D gene: .; clone size: .; CDR3 DNA: TGTGCCAGTAGGCCTCGGGGAGGGATCTATAGCAATCAGCCCCAGCATTTT; CDR3 protein: CASRPRGGIYSNQPQHF
V gene: TRBV30; J gene: TRBJ2-3; D gene: TRBD2; clone size: .; CDR3 DNA: TGTGCCTGGAGTGGGGGAGCGGGGGGAACAGATACGCAGTATTTT; CDR3 protein: CAWSGGAGGTDTQYF
V gene: TRBV11-1; J gene: TRBJ2-7; D gene: .; clone size: medium-sized; CDR3 DNA: TGTGCCAGCAGCTTAGGGTCCGGTTCGGGATTCGAGCAGTACTTC; CDR3 protein: CASSLGSGSGFEQYF
V gene: TRBV2; J gene: TRBJ2-1; D gene: TRBD1; clone size: .; CDR3 DNA: TGTGCCAGCAGGGTGGGACAGGGGGGTTACAATGAGCAGTTCTTC; CDR3 protein: CASRVGQGGYNEQFF
V gene: TRBV4-1; J gene: TRBJ2-7; D gene: .; clone size: .; CDR3 DNA: TGCGCCAGCAGCCAAGATGGGGGTCTAGCGCACTCCTACGAGCAGTACTTC; CDR3 protein: CASSQDGGLAHSYEQYF
V gene: TRBV7-8; J gene: TRBJ2-7; D gene: .; clone size: .; CDR3 DNA: TGTGCCAGCAGCTTACGGCAGTACTACGAGCAGTACTTC; CDR3 protein: CASSLRQYYEQYF
V gene: TRBV7-9; J gene: TRBJ2-1; D gene: .; clone size: .; CDR3 DNA: TGTGCCAGCAGCTTAGATGGGCCACGGGGGAACTACAATGAGCAGTTCTTC; CDR3 protein: CASSLDGPRGNYNEQFF
V gene: TRBV7-9; J gene: TRBJ2-7; D gene: .; clone size: .; CDR3 DNA: TGTGCCAGCAGCTCGGACAGCTCCTACGAGCAGTACTTC; CDR3 protein: CASSSDSSYEQYF